Detailed here is one T cell receptor (beta chain). Its specificity is unknown. This entry comes from a study of shared clonotypes between healthy human individuals. Study results and limitations: Clonotype sharing among donors was thought likely to change with sequencing depth. Represented diversity (both genetic and exposure-history) was limited by the small number of donors.

CDR1 is SGDLS and CDR2 is YYNGEE in the germline V gene. J was trimmed by 2 bases and V by 0 bases; bases with no gene match: 2. The CDR3 runs to 15 residues. Over several immunoSEQ plates, each subset's genomic DNA was distributed in even portions. Sequencing was performed on unsorted PBMC DNA using ten immunoSEQ deep assay plates. Sequencing was performed with immunoSEQ multiplex PCR; in TCRdb, only in-frame clones are kept and a portion is missing. The sample has 90,000 to 100,000 clones, less than 60% seen once; the top ten hold roughly 15%. V gene TRBV9 combines with J gene TRBJ2-7, with 10 bases identical to TRBD2. The TCR was taken from a woman in her thirties or forties in good health. Some clones in this sample may be carry-over from other donors' samples. Sample: PBMCs. The CDR3 sequence is CASSVGTSGPYEQYF. The CDR3 region has the DNA TGTGCCAGCAGCGTAGGGACTAGCGGTCCCTACGAGCAGTACTTC.